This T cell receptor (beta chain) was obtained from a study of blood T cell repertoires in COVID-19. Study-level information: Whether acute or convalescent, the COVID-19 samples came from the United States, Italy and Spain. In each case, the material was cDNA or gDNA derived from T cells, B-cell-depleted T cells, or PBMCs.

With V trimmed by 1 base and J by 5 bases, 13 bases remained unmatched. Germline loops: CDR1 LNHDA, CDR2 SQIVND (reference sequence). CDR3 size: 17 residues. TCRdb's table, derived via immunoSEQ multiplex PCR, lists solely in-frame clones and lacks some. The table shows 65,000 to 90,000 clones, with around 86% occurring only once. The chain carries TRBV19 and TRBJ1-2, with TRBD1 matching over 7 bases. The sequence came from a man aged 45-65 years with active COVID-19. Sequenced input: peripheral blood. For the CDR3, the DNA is TGTGCCAGTAGTATAGGTGGGGCCGGGACAGTCTCTTATGGCTACACCTTC. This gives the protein CASSIGGAGTVSYGYTF.